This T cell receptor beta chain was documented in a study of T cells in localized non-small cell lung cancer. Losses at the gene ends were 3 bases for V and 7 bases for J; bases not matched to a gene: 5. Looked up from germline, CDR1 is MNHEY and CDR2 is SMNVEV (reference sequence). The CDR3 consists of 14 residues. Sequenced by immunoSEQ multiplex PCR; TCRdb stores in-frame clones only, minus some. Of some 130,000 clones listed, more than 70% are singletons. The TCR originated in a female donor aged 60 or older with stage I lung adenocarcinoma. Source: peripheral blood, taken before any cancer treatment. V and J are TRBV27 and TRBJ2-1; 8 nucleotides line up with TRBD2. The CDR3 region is CASSFEREWNEQFF. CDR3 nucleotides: TGTGCCAGCAGTTTTGAGCGGGAGTGGAATGAGCAGTTCTTC.